This paragraph covers one TCR beta chain sequence. This receptor's antigen is unknown. Base qualities were left out, and no much larger clone turns up one base away. Each collaborating institution followed its own protocols to collect whole blood in K2EDTA tubes. For TCRbeta analysis, collaborators shipped samples as frozen whole blood, isolated PBMCs, or DNA extracted from either of those sample types. The sample is drawn from a study of blood T cell repertoires in COVID-19 (dated by TCRdb to the early 2020s). Regarding the research as a whole: Samples from collaborators originated in the United States, Italy and Spain and spanned both the acute and convalescent phases of COVID-19. The prospective study material was composed of cDNA or gDNA derived from T cells, B-cell-depleted T cells, or PBMCs. Deeply sampled blood TCRbeta repertoires from subjects exposed to, actively infected with, or recovered from COVID-19 were included in the dataset. The repertoires were released in a freely available public database meant as a resource for research on the immune response to SARS-CoV-2. Samples came from the ongoing ImmuneRACE study (first 160 participants) plus 1,254 subjects from 6 global collaborators. Nearly every sample came with metadata listing a de-identified subject ID, COVID-19 status, age in years and sex. Where HLA class I and class II types were available, the types were taken from metadata supplied by the sample provider, not from assay-based typing. Findings and caveats that apply to the study as a whole: How much clinical and demographic metadata was included differed by source and by participant, and the metadata was provided uncurated.

The immunoSEQ Assay, a bias-controlled multiplex PCR, was used to amplify TCRbeta CDR3 regions from genomic DNA. From the authors' description of their analysis: Within the assay, amplification of reference gene primers was used to estimate how many nucleated cells each sample contained. To quantify the absolute abundance of each unique TCRbeta CDR3 rearrangement, sequence reads were collapsed and filtered. For each sample, productive Simpson clonality was calculated by taking the square root of Simpson's diversity index across productive rearrangements. This immuneACCESS table, as held by TCRdb, lists in-frame sequences with V and J called but not all clones. Of the missing ones, under half trace to an unresolved V gene in checked studies; the others have no known cause. V and J calls and clone size come straight from that table; D and trimming were deduced from the DNA. Counted in this sample were over 65,000 clones; less than 85% of them appeared once. The ten largest clones capture roughly a sixth of the sample.

From the germline V gene, CDR1 is SGHTA and CDR2 is FQGTGA. Deletion took 4 bases off V and 6 bases off J, with a span of 16 bases between the germline ends. From the cysteine up to the phenylalanine, the CDR3 has a length of 15 residues. Just the 45-base CDR3 DNA is kept, in frame starting at base 1. Rearrangement joined TRBV7-3 to TRBJ2-1; the D gene is possibly TRBD2, with 7 bases matching. The sample taken for sequencing was peripheral blood. The source is an elderly man with active COVID-19. Here the CDR3 is given as CASSSRGTPVNEQFF. The DNA sequence follows: TGTGCCAGCAGCTCGCGGGGGACACCCGTCAATGAGCAGTTCTTC.